This T cell receptor beta chain is from a study of shared clonotypes between healthy human individuals. The assay was run at deep level. As originally analysed: Filtering of immunoSEQ junctional sequences could not match full-length read filtering. TCRdb's copy holds only in-frame clones and misses some; the assay was immunoSEQ multiplex PCR. The DNA gave D and trimming, while V, J and clone size come from that table. The table records some 700,000 clones, roughly 87% of them present only once. To note about this clone: Antigen unknown.

Study observations and caveats: Naive CD4 clonotypes were shared across a handful of donors at roughly 5.3%. At large depth, rarefaction still showed sorted-subset sequencing to be incomplete.

V lost 0 bases, J lost 8 bases, and 5 bases stayed unmatched. The CDR3 spans 15 residues. Germline V gives CDR1 SGHNT, CDR2 YYREEE (reference sequence). The receptor's source is a man aged 18 to 35 in good health. Some clones in this sample may be carry-over from other donors' samples. The sample comprised memory CD8+ T cells from PBMCs. Subset reported: CD45RO+ cells pooled with CCR7-negative TemRA cells. The chain is built from TRBV5-4 and TRBJ2-1, with 10 bases fitting TRBD2. The CDR3 DNA is TGTGCCAGCAGCTTGGAAGCGGGAGGGCCCTATGAGCAGTTCTTC. Translated: CASSLEAGGPYEQFF.